The table lists the clone carrying this T cell receptor (beta chain) with a few counts. The record originates from a study of T-cell reconstitution after alpha-beta-depleted transplantation in children. The V gene's germline CDR1 is SGHAT and CDR2 FQNNGV. The CDR3 has 18 amino acids. V lost 0 bases and J 1 base, leaving 16 bases between the germline ends. Using unique molecular identifiers, the investigators prepared the TCRbeta library. In TCRdb, the PCR reads were re-called with MiXCR into one record per CDR3 protein. The sample contains roughly 340,000 distinct CDR3 sequences, 15% to 20% of which appear only once.

The V gene is TRBV11-2, the J gene TRBJ2-1; D tentatively fits TRBD1 or TRBD2 (5 bases each). The material was PBMCs, mostly from graft donor cells, obtained 360 days after TCRalphabeta/CD19-depleted stem cell transplant. This TCR derives from a male patient between 2 and 10 years old who had a stem cell transplant for acute lymphoblastic leukemia, so the T cells may come from the graft donor. The chain's CDR3 is CASSLEARGPASYNEQFF. The CDR3 DNA is TGTGCCAGCAGCTTAGAAGCCCGGGGCCCGGCGTCCTACAATGAGCAGTTCTTC. Based on the CDR3 plus reference TRBV11-2 and TRBJ2-1, the full variable domain is EAGVAQSPRYKIIEKRQSVAFWCNPISGHATLYWYQQILGQGPKLLIQFQNNGVVDDSQLPKDRFSAERLKGVDSTLKIQPAKLEDSAVYLCASSLEARGPASYNEQFFGPGTRLTVL.